The sequence of this T cell receptor beta chain was determined in a study of T cells after yellow fever vaccination. On the study more broadly: Preparation of the low-cell-number fractions used SMART-Seq v4 Ultra Low Input. Study findings and constraints: Most clones from primary vaccination resurfaced after the booster (96% CD4, over 85% CD8).

Each CDR3 protein gets one entry after TCRdb re-called the 5' RACE reads with MiXCR. The sample consists of 550,000 or so distinct CDR3 sequences, around 21% of them appearing once. CDR3 length: 16 residues. Germline CDR1 and CDR2: GTSNPN and SVGIG (reference sequence). Trimming removed 5 bases from V and 0 bases from J; junction bases left unmatched: 6. About this clonotype itself: Its specificity is not known.

The receptor comes from a young man who received the YFV17D yellow fever vaccine. The chain couples TRBV30 to TRBJ2-6; 8 bases line up with TRBD1. The specimen was PBMCs, collected 15 days after the yellow fever booster vaccination. The chain's CDR3 is CAWGTGLSSGANVLTF. The CDR3 bases are TGTGCCTGGGGGACAGGACTAAGCTCTGGGGCCAACGTCCTGACTTTC.